Detailed here is one T cell receptor (beta chain). TCRdb's copy holds only in-frame clones and misses some; the assay was immunoSEQ multiplex PCR. In the table there are approximately 150,000 clones, more than 75% of which are singletons. The data were obtained in a study of blood T cell repertoires in COVID-19. As for the study in general: Both acute and convalescent COVID-19 samples were obtained from the United States, Italy and Spain. In each case, the material was cDNA or gDNA derived from T cells, B-cell-depleted T cells, or PBMCs.

This sequence originates from a man between 45 and 60 years old who had recovered from COVID-19. Material: peripheral blood.

CDR3 region: CASSDIGTSGYEQYF. The DNA for the CDR3 is TGTGCCAGCAGTGACATAGGGACTAGCGGTTACGAGCAGTACTTC. The chain has TRBV2 and TRBJ2-7, with TRBD2 identical over 11 bases. The CDR3 is 15 residues long. The ends lost 3 bases at V and 4 bases at J; junction bases unmatched: 5. CDR1 SNHLY and CDR2 FYNNEI come from the germline V gene.